These 18 T cell receptor beta chains came from one sample sequenced in a study of blood T cell repertoires in COVID-19. Libraries were prepared by immunoSEQ multiplex PCR; TCRdb keeps only in-frame clonotypes and omits some of them. The sample consists of roughly 180,000 clones, approximately 80% of them appearing once. The sample consisted of peripheral blood. Receptor source: a human donor in a cohort sampled during active COVID-19.

The chain employs TRBV6-1 and TRBJ2-7; D is unclear. The CDR3 contains 13 residues. V lost 2 bases and J lost 5, with 10 bases in between. The germline gives CDR1 MNHNS, CDR2 SASEGT. In DNA, the CDR3 is TGTGCCAGCAGTGAATACGGCGGTGACGAGCAGTACTTC. It codes for CASSEYGGDEQYF.

The CDR3 DNA is TGCGCCAGCGGCCCGGGGAGGGACACTGAAGCTTTCTTT. Its translation: CASGPGRDTEAFF. The chain recombines TRBV5-1 with TRBJ1-1; no firm D call. The CDR3 consists of 13 residues. CDR1 SGHRS and CDR2 YFSETQ come from the germline V gene. Trimming left V 7 bases short and J 3 bases short, with 13 bases between.

This clone appeared once. At one end the junction does not follow the germline gene, possibly because of a read error. This chain uses TRBV18 with TRBJ2-6; TRBD1 is a possible D gene (6 bases). The CDR3 has 15 amino acids. Per germline, CDR1 KGHSH and CDR2 LQKENI. CDR3 DNA sequence: TGTGCCAGCTCAGCACCAGGGGCTGGGGCCAACGTCCTGACTTTC. As protein: CASSAPGAGANVLTF.

V is TRBV2 and J is TRBJ2-7, with D possibly matching TRBD1 (6 bases). Trimming pared 5 bases from V and 3 bases from J, leaving 11 bases between. The V gene's germline CDR1 is SNHLY and CDR2 FYNNEI. The CDR3 covers 13 residues. Here the CDR3 reads CASSPQGIYEQYF. The CDR3 DNA is TGTGCCAGCAGTCCACAGGGCATCTACGAGCAGTACTTC.

This clone was seen once. The chain's CDR3 is CASSQGQGESNEKLFF. The DNA of the CDR3 is TGTGCCAGCAGCCAGGGACAGGGGGAGAGTAATGAAAAACTGTTTTTT. The chain employs TRBV5-4 and TRBJ1-4; TRBD1 aligns across 11 bases. V lost 4 bases, J lost 4 bases, and 6 bases stayed unmatched. Looked up from germline, CDR1 is SGHNT and CDR2 is YYREEE (reference sequence). This CDR3 comprises 16 residues.

The genes are TRBV2 and TRBJ2-1, with 7 bases lining up with TRBD1. This CDR3 has 14 residues. Germline loops: CDR1 SNHLY, CDR2 FYNNEI. V lost 5 bases and J lost 9; bases outside the gene matches: 10. The CDR3 sequence is CASSPRTGPFEQFF. CDR3 in DNA: TGTGCCAGCAGTCCTAGGACAGGCCCCTTTGAGCAGTTCTTC.

The chain has TRBV5-1 and TRBJ2-7; D unclear. The CDR3 loop spans 14 amino acids. Between the trimmed V and J ends, which lost 5 bases and 0 bases, there was a span of 12 bases. Looked up from germline, CDR1 is SGHRS and CDR2 is YFSETQ. The CDR3 sequence: CASREIDPSYEQYF. The CDR3 DNA sequence: TGCGCCAGCAGGGAGATCGACCCCTCCTACGAGCAGTACTTC.

This chain joins TRBV10-3 and TRBJ1-6; D unclear. Deletions cut 1 base from V and 0 bases from J, with 10 bases between. Germline V CDR1 and CDR2: ENHRY, SYGVKD. There are 17 residues in the CDR3. CDR3 sequence: CAISEFQGSSYNSPLHF. CDR3 nucleotide sequence: TGTGCCATCAGTGAGTTCCAAGGGAGCTCCTATAATTCACCCCTCCACTTT.

The V call is TRBV5-5, the J call TRBJ1-5; D is unresolved. Germline V lookup: CDR1 SGHKS, CDR2 YYEKEE (reference sequence). The CDR3 contains 17 residues. Between the trimmed V and J ends, which lost 4 bases and 3 bases, there was a span of 20 bases. Written as DNA, the CDR3 is TGTGCCAGCAGCCCGACCACGGCCCCAGGCTCCAATCAGCCCCAGCATTTT. As protein: CASSPTTAPGSNQPQHF.

This chain joins TRBV6-5 and TRBJ1-1; D unclear. CDR3 length: 11 residues. Per germline, CDR1 MNHEY and CDR2 SVGAGI. V was trimmed by 6 bases and J by 9 bases, leaving 11 bases between them. The DNA of the CDR3 is TGTGCCAGCAGACTACGAAAGCAAGCTTTCTTT. Translated: CASRLRKQAFF.

The J gene is TRBJ1-5, the V gene TRBV12-3 or TRBV12-4, with D unclear. This CDR3 spans 13 amino acids. Trimming removed 5 bases at V and 7 bases at J, with 12 bases between. In DNA form, the CDR3 reads TGTGCCAGCAGTACTATCCCCGGACAGCCCCAGCATTTT. Protein sequence: CASSTIPGQPQHF.

This clone turned up a few times. The chain has TRBV5-5 and TRBJ1-4, with D unresolved. Per the germline V gene, CDR1 is SGHKS and CDR2 is YYEKEE (reference sequence). Trimming stripped 5 bases from V and 8 bases from J, with 13 bases between. The CDR3 consists of 13 residues. In DNA, the CDR3 is TGTGCCAGCAGTAAAGGAGGGAGCGAAAAACTGTTTTTT. This translates into CASSKGGSEKLFF.

J is TRBJ2-7 and V is TRBV18; a possible D gene is TRBD2 (5 bases). Germline V gene lookup returns CDR1 KGHSH and CDR2 LQKENI. This CDR3 is built from 14 residues. Trimming shortened V by 0 bases and J by 2 bases, and 8 bases separated the two germline ends. DNA for the CDR3: TGTGCCAGCTCACCACCCGAGCGGCCCTACGAGCAGTACTTC. As protein: CASSPPERPYEQYF.

The CDR3 reads CASSPDLGIDSYEQYF. CDR3 coding DNA: TGTGCCAGCAGCCCGGACTTGGGCATCGACTCCTACGAGCAGTACTTC. The chain is built from TRBV7-9 and TRBJ2-7; D is perhaps TRBD2 (5 bases). Germline CDR1 reads SEHNR; CDR2 reads FQNEAQ (reference sequence). The germline V and J ends were trimmed by 5 bases and 0 bases, with 17 bases remaining between them. The CDR3 contains 16 residues.

V gene TRBV19 combines with J gene TRBJ1-1, with 9 bases lining up with TRBD1. The CDR3 extends over 15 amino acids. After removal of 1 base from V and 5 bases from J, the junction contained 5 bases not matched to a gene. Per germline, CDR1 LNHDA and CDR2 SQIVND (reference sequence). The CDR3: CASSIVGQGRTEAFF. The CDR3 DNA sequence: TGTGCCAGTAGTATAGTCGGACAGGGGAGGACTGAAGCTTTCTTT.

The rearrangement links TRBV5-1 to TRBJ1-3; D is ambiguous. The CDR3 has 20 residues. Germline V gene sequence: CDR1 SGHRS, CDR2 YFSETQ. V lost 4 bases and J lost 1, with 27 bases in between. The CDR3 is CASSVGLMPSTLFSGNTIYF. Written as DNA, the CDR3 is TGCGCCAGCAGCGTAGGACTCATGCCCTCGACTCTTTTTTCTGGAAACACCATATATTTT.

This chain connects TRBV11-2 to TRBJ2-1; 9 bases fit TRBD1. V lost 5 bases and J lost 7; bases outside the gene matches: 12. This CDR3 comprises 16 residues. Germline loops: CDR1 SGHAT, CDR2 FQNNGV. The CDR3 reads CASSTQGQGFRNEQFF. In nucleotides, the CDR3 is TGTGCCAGCAGCACCCAGGGACAGGGTTTTCGGAATGAGCAGTTCTTC.

The CDR3: CASAGVGEAFF. CDR3 DNA sequence: TGTGCCAGCGCGGGGGTCGGTGAAGCTTTCTTT. The chain has TRBV2 and TRBJ1-1, with a weak D call TRBD1 (5 bases). CDR1 SNHLY and CDR2 FYNNEI come from the germline V gene. The CDR3 is made up of 11 amino acids. The V gene lost 8 bases and the J gene lost 7 bases, with 11 bases spanning the gap.